This TCR beta chain is drawn from a study of T cell repertoires in cytomegalovirus infection. Points from the study as a whole: In two of eight donors, the top clonotype was HLA-C-restricted CMV-specific. Carriers of CMV and the relevant HLA type were discriminated by public TCR beta frequency.

TCRdb redid the calling of the reads with MiXCR, one entry per CDR3 protein. The repertoire holds 680,000 or so distinct CDR3 sequences, with under 40% as singletons. This clonotype was seen more than once but under ten times. Its antigen is unidentified. Sequenced: PBMCs. The origin of this receptor is a human donor in good health (CMV status not recorded). Some clones in this sample may be carry-over from other donors' samples.

The CDR3 is CSAGGSGTDTQYF. The CDR3 DNA sequence: TGCAGTGCTGGGGGGTCGGGCACAGATACGCAGTATTTT. The rearrangement uses TRBV20-1 and TRBJ2-3; tentative D call: TRBD2 (6 bases). Germline CDR1 and CDR2: DFQATT and SNEGSKA (reference sequence). This CDR3 spans 13 amino acids. With 5 bases removed from V and 1 base from J, the gap between germline ends came to 10 bases.